This record looks at one T cell receptor beta chain sequence and its context. The ends lost 0 bases at V and 6 bases at J; junction bases unmatched: 8. Germline CDR1 reads SGHTA; CDR2 reads FQGNSA. The CDR3 is 18 residues long. The data stem from a study of blood T cell repertoires in COVID-19. Background on the study: Acute and convalescent COVID-19 specimens originated in the United States, Italy and Spain.

Measured with immunoSEQ multiplex PCR; TCRdb has only the in-frame clones, and not every one. The table lists over 60,000 clones, around 91% of them singletons. The sequence came from a man in his forties or fifties with acute or convalescent COVID-19. Sequencing was carried out using peripheral blood. The chain couples TRBV7-2 to TRBJ2-2, with TRBD2 matching 12 bases. Written as DNA, the CDR3 is TGTGCCAGCAGCTTAGCCCAGACTAGCGGGAGAGTCGCCGGGGAGCTGTTTTTT. Translated, it gives CASSLAQTSGRVAGELFF.